The T cell receptor beta chain described here comes from a study of vaccination and CD4 T cells after COVID-19. Study details: Each control was exposed to a CEFX pool, an HIV-1 Nef pool, or no peptide at all.

The V end was cut by 1 base, the J end by 10 bases, with 8 bases between. The germline V gene encodes CDR1 SGHTA and CDR2 FQGTGA. The CDR3 loop spans 13 amino acids. Note on this clonotype: Antigen: not known.

The study sequenced cultured CD4+ T cell DNA using the Oncomine TCR Beta short-read assay. MiXCR was run by TCRdb on the PCR reads, yielding one entry per CDR3 protein. The table shows about 12,000 distinct CDR3 sequences, with about 75% occurring only once. The treatment: roughly 10-day PBMC culture with coronavirus spike peptide pools or control peptides (ViraFEST assay). ViraFEST expanded antigen-specific T cells with peptide pools, then sequenced TCRs. The medium had half its volume replaced with fresh IL-2 medium on days 3 and 7. Negative-selection isolation of CD4+ T cells was performed after 9 to 11 days of culture.

J is TRBJ1-6 and V is TRBV7-3; D gene unclear. Sequenced sample: CD4+ T cells from blood, cultured in vitro. This TCR was sampled from a human donor who had recovered from COVID-19. CDR3 in DNA: TGTGCCAGCAGCTTAAACTCAAGGTCACCCCTCCACTTT. Its protein is CASSLNSRSPLHF.